A selection of T cell receptor beta chains follows, all from one sample in a study of blood T cells in healthy people across ages. Via MiXCR, TCRdb re-called the 5' RACE reads, giving one row per CDR3 protein. The data show 600,000 or so distinct CDR3 sequences, 25% to 30% seen once. Material: blood. The receptors were sampled from a woman of 80 years or more in good health. CDR3s include the opening cysteine and the closing phenylalanine or tryptophan. D genes are given only for firm matches. Part of the rows lack a size; the others show once, few, many or a class for expanded clones.

cdr3_nt	cdr3_aa	j_call	v_call	d_call	clone_size
TGTGCCAGCAGCTCGGGACGGACGGGCTACTTC	CASSSGRTGYF	TRBJ2-7	TRBV7-9	.	.
TGTGCCAGCAGTGGGACAGGGGCGTATCAGCCCCAGCATTTT	CASSGTGAYQPQHF	TRBJ1-5	TRBV6-1	TRBD1	many
TGTGCCAGCCCGTTATCGGGGGAGACCCAGTACTTC	CASPLSGETQYF	TRBJ2-5	TRBV2	.	many
TGTGCCTGTGGACCCGGGGTTGATTCACCCCCCCACTTT	CACGPGVDSPPHF	TRBJ1-6	TRBV30	.	.
TGTGCCAGCAGCCAAAGTTCGAACACTGAAGCTTTCTTT	CASSQSSNTEAFF	TRBJ1-1	TRBV7-9	.	.
TGTGCCAGCAACTCACTAGCGGGGTCCTCCTACGAGCAGTACTTC	CASNSLAGSSYEQYF	TRBJ2-7	TRBV6-6	TRBD2	many
TGTGCCTGGAGGGAACAGGGGACTTTAGGGGGCCGGGCTGAGCAGTTCTTC	CAWREQGTLGGRAEQFF	TRBJ2-1	TRBV30	.	few
TGTGCCAGCAGGACGGGACAGGGAGCCGGCTATGGCTACACCTTC	CASRTGQGAGYGYTF	TRBJ1-2	TRBV6-5	TRBD1	many
TGTGCCAGCAGTAAGCTAGGCTCTGGGGCCAACGTCCTGACTTTC	CASSKLGSGANVLTF	TRBJ2-6	TRBV12-3/TRBV12-4	.	once
TGTGCCACTAAAGGGTCCACCGGGGAGCTGTTTTTT	CATKGSTGELFF	TRBJ2-2	TRBV6-6	.	few
TGTGCCAGCAGTCCCTCTCTAGCTGGCGAGCAGTACTTC	CASSPSLAGEQYF	TRBJ2-7	TRBV6-5	.	.
TGTGCCAGCACCTTGACGGGGGGGACAGGGGAAGGGCCCCAGCATTTT	CASTLTGGTGEGPQHF	TRBJ1-5	TRBV7-2	TRBD1	few
TGTGCCAGCAGCGCGGGAATGAACACTGAAGCTTTCTTT	CASSAGMNTEAFF	TRBJ1-1	TRBV9	.	few
TGTGCCAGCAGCCAAGACAAGCGGGCGGCCTACGAGCAGTACTTC	CASSQDKRAAYEQYF	TRBJ2-7	TRBV14	.	.
TGTGCCAGCAGTTACTCTGTCGGGATATCAGGGACGTTGAACACTGAAGCTTTCTTT	CASSYSVGISGTLNTEAFF	TRBJ1-1	TRBV6-5	.	few
TGTGCCAGCAGAATGGGGTGGGGTAATGAAAAACTGTTTTTT	CASRMGWGNEKLFF	TRBJ1-4	TRBV12-3/TRBV12-4	.	few
TGTGCCAGCGCCCGGGACAGCTACAATGAGCAGTTCTTC	CASARDSYNEQFF	TRBJ2-1	TRBV2	TRBD1	many
TGTGCCAGCAGTTTAGTTGACCGGGGCGGGAATGAGCAGTTCTTC	CASSLVDRGGNEQFF	TRBJ2-1	TRBV12-3/TRBV12-4	.	many
TGTGCCAGCAGTTTGTTGGGGCGGTTGAGCACAGATACGCAATATTTT	CASSLLGRLSTDTQYF	TRBJ2-3	TRBV12-3/TRBV12-4	.	.
TGTGCCAGCAGCGTAAAGCCTAGCACAGATACGCAGTATTTT	CASSVKPSTDTQYF	TRBJ2-3	TRBV9	.	many
TGTGCCAGCAGGCGAAGACAGGCTACCTCCTACGAGCAGTACTTC	CASRRRQATSYEQYF	TRBJ2-7	TRBV6-5	.	many
TGTGCCAGCAGCTTGGGGAAGCAAAAGGTGGAGACCCAGTACTTC	CASSLGKQKVETQYF	TRBJ2-5	TRBV5-4	.	many
TGTGCCAGCAGTTTAAGCGGGACACCGAACACCGGGGAGCTGTTTTTT	CASSLSGTPNTGELFF	TRBJ2-2	TRBV12-3/TRBV12-4	.	.
TGTGCCAGCAGTCAGTTAGGGACAGGATTCTACAATGAGCAGTACTTC	CASSQLGTGFYNEQYF	TRBJ2-7	TRBV6-5	TRBD1	.
TGTGCCTGGGAGGCCTTGTATGGCCCACCCCTCCACTTT	CAWEALYGPPLHF	TRBJ1-6	TRBV30	.	.
TGTGCCAGCAGCTTAGCCTCCGGGACGGGGACTGAAGCTTTCTTT	CASSLASGTGTEAFF	TRBJ1-1	TRBV7-6	.	.
TGTGCCAGCAGCCCCCGGACAGGGTTCGATAGCAATCAGCCCCAGCATTTT	CASSPRTGFDSNQPQHF	TRBJ1-5	TRBV7-2	TRBD1	.